Below, 5 T cell receptor beta chains from the same sample are listed, as sequenced in a study of blood T cells in healthy people across ages. Sample-barcoded 5' priming and a J-beta primer mix drove a second PCR of roughly 6 to 12 cycles. TCRdb redid the calling of the 5' RACE reads with MiXCR, one entry per CDR3 protein. The sample carries about 830,000 distinct CDR3 sequences, 62% recorded once. Input material: blood. These receptors all come from a man aged 30 to 39 in good health.

A few counts support this clonotype. The gene calls are TRBV2 and TRBJ2-7; D is uncertain. CDR3 length equals 13 residues. Germline loops: CDR1 SNHLY, CDR2 FYNNEI. Trimming took 3 bases from V and 2 from J, leaving 8 bases between them. The CDR3 nucleotides read TGTGCCAGCAGTGAGGGCAGGCCCTACGAGCAGTACTTC. This codes for CASSEGRPYEQYF.

This clonotype was observed once. The rearrangement joins TRBV6-5 to TRBJ1-5; D not certain. V lost 0 bases, J lost 0 bases, and 6 bases lay in between. Germline V gene lookup returns CDR1 MNHEY and CDR2 SVGAGI. The CDR3 has 15 amino acids. This CDR3 is CASSYSFNSNQPQHF. CDR3 coding DNA: TGTGCCAGCAGTTACTCCTTTAATAGCAATCAGCCCCAGCATTTT.

The chain has TRBV29-1 and TRBJ1-1, with 7 positions matching TRBD1. The germline V gene encodes CDR1 SQVTM and CDR2 ANQGSEA. The CDR3 has 15 amino acids. V shed 7 bases and J 2 bases; nucleotides not matched to a gene: 13. The CDR3 here is CSAGGVVWANTEAFF. The DNA for the CDR3 is TGCAGCGCAGGGGGGGTGGTCTGGGCCAACACTGAAGCTTTCTTT.

This rearrangement joins TRBV2 to TRBJ2-5, with D unresolved. The tail of the sequence fits TRBJ2-7 better, so the J call may be wrong. The V gene's germline CDR1 is SNHLY and CDR2 FYNNEI. The CDR3 consists of 19 residues. CDR3 sequence reads: CASSEPILDLGLGSDEQYF. The CDR3 nucleotides are TGTGCCAGCAGTGAACCAATCCTCGACCTCGGTCTTGGTTCAGACGAGCAGTACTTC.

The genes are TRBV30 and TRBJ1-2; D gene unclear. CDR1 is GTSNPN, CDR2 SVGIG, per germline (reference sequence). This CDR3 is 11 amino acids long. Trimming took 4 bases from V and 5 from J, leaving 8 bases between them. The chain's CDR3 is CAWTGNYGYTF. CDR3 sequence (DNA): TGTGCCTGGACGGGGAATTATGGCTACACCTTC. The variable domain in full, completed from reference TRBV30 and TRBJ1-2, reads SQTIHQWPATLVQPVGSPLSLECTVEGTSNPNLYWYRQAAGRGLQLLFYSVGIGQISSEVPQNLSASRPQDRQFILSSKKLLLSDSGFYLCAWTGNYGYTFGSGTRLTVV.